These 25 T cell receptor beta chains came from one sample sequenced in a study of shared clonotypes between healthy human individuals. The protocol was immunoSEQ multiplex PCR, while the TCRdb copy is restricted to in-frame clones and leaves out a portion. The sample has about 1.5 million clones; nearly 99% are singletons. Specimen: naive CD4+ T cells sorted from blood. Described subset: CD45RA+ positively selected. These receptor sequences come from a young man in good health.

The chain recombines TRBV11-2 with TRBJ2-5, with D perhaps TRBD1 (5 bases). The germline gives CDR1 SGHAT, CDR2 FQNNGV. The V and J ends lost 5 bases and 7 bases respectively, with 17 bases between them. The CDR3 has 14 residues. For the CDR3, the DNA is TGTGCCAGCAGCCCGATTTGGCCTCAGGGGACCCAGTACTTC. It yields the protein CASSPIWPQGTQYF.

The CDR3 DNA sequence: TGTGCCAGCAGTTTACTTTCAGGGGCTAATGAAAAACTGTTTTTT. Protein sequence: CASSLLSGANEKLFF. The chain carries TRBV27 and TRBJ1-4; possible D gene TRBD1, 6 bases. This CDR3 contains 15 residues. Germline V lookup: CDR1 MNHEY, CDR2 SMNVEV (reference sequence). Trimming left V 2 bases short and J 3 bases short, with 10 bases between.

V usage is TRBV6-6 and J usage is TRBJ1-5, with 7 bases identical to TRBD1. Germline-derived CDR1 and CDR2 are MNHNY and SVGAGI (reference sequence). V shed 6 bases and J 3 bases; nucleotides not matched to a gene: 8. CDR3 length equals 15 residues. CDR3 nucleotide sequence: TGTGCCAGCAGCACAGGGGAGGCGTACAATCAGCCCCAGCATTTT. As protein: CASSTGEAYNQPQHF.

V gene TRBV9 combines with J gene TRBJ2-7, with D perhaps matching TRBD1 or TRBD2 (7 bases each). V shed 2 bases and J shed 6 bases, with 18 bases lying between them. This CDR3 spans 15 amino acids. Per the germline V gene, CDR1 is SGDLS and CDR2 is YYNGEE. CDR3 DNA sequence: TGTGCCAGCAGCGTCATGACAGGGAGGGGTAGCGAGCAGTACTTC. Its protein is CASSVMTGRGSEQYF.

This clone occurred a few times. Other DNA sequences of this sample code for an identical CDR3. The chain couples TRBV28 to TRBJ1-3; no definite D call. The V end lost 6 bases, the J end lost 4 bases, and 1 base lay between the germline ends. The germline gives CDR1 MDHEN, CDR2 SYDVKM. The CDR3 totals 10 residues. The CDR3 DNA follows: TGTGCCAGCAGAGGAAACACCATATATTTT. Its protein is CASRGNTIYF.

This chain joins TRBV19 and TRBJ1-1; 7 bases match TRBD1. With V trimmed by 6 bases and J by 7 bases, 11 bases remained unmatched. Germline CDR1 and CDR2: LNHDA and SQIVND (reference sequence). This CDR3 is 14 amino acids long. The DNA of the CDR3 is TGTGCCAGTAGGCGGGACAGAGGACTGAATGAAGCTTTCTTT. Translated, it gives CASRRDRGLNEAFF. The complete variable domain, with remaining parts taken from reference TRBV19 and TRBJ1-1, reads DGGITQSPKYLFRKEGQNVTLSCEQNLNHDAMYWYRQDPGQGLRLIYYSQIVNDFQKGDIAEGYSVSREKKESFPLTVTSAQKNPTAFYLCASRRDRGLNEAFFGQGTRLTVV.

A note on this clone: Other nucleotide sequences from this sample produce the same CDR3. This chain joins TRBV9 and TRBJ2-6; D gene ambiguous. Germline V gene lookup returns CDR1 SGDLS and CDR2 YYNGEE. CDR3 length: 14 residues. The V end lost 2 bases, the J end lost 0 bases, and 3 bases lay between the germline ends. CDR3 amino acids: CASSVYSGANVLTF. In DNA form, the CDR3 reads TGTGCCAGCAGCGTGTACTCTGGGGCCAACGTCCTGACTTTC.

The chain carries TRBV18 and TRBJ2-5; 7 bases map to TRBD2. CDR1 KGHSH and CDR2 LQKENI come from the germline V gene. The CDR3 sequence is 15 residues long. Trimming removed 3 bases from V and 2 bases from J; junction bases left unmatched: 6. The CDR3 DNA sequence: TGTGCCAGCTCACCCCTGACTAGCCGTCAAGAGACCCAGTACTTC. Encoded protein: CASSPLTSRQETQYF.

The chain recombines TRBV10-2 with TRBJ1-5; D is ambiguous. V lost 0 bases and J lost 4, with 4 bases in between. Germline assignment: CDR1 WSHSY and CDR2 SAAADI. CDR3 length: 13 residues. The CDR3 sequence is CASSESENQPQHF. The CDR3 nucleotides are TGCGCCAGCAGTGAGTCGGAAAATCAGCCCCAGCATTTT.

The chain joins TRBV2 to TRBJ2-1; D may be TRBD1 (6 bases). Germline assignment: CDR1 SNHLY and CDR2 FYNNEI. V lost 4 bases, J lost 9 bases, and 13 bases lay in between. The CDR3 contains 13 residues. The CDR3 DNA is TGTGCCAGCAGTGGTACACCCAGGGGTGAGCAGTTCTTC. Residues: CASSGTPRGEQFF.

In the case of this clone: The same CDR3 is also encoded by other DNA sequences in this sample. The chain links TRBV5-1 to TRBJ2-7; 8 bases match TRBD1. Germline CDR1 is SGHRS and CDR2 is YFSETQ. Unmatched junction bases numbered 3, after V lost 1 base and J lost 0 bases. The CDR3 is 15 amino acids. CDR3 coding DNA: TGCGCCAGCAGCTTGACAGGGGGGAGCTCCTACGAGCAGTACTTC. Protein sequence: CASSLTGGSSYEQYF. The full variable domain, completed using reference TRBV5-1 and TRBJ2-7, is KAGVTQTPRYLIKTRGQQVTLSCSPISGHRSVSWYQQTPGQGLQFLFEYFSETQRNKGNFPGRFSGRQFSNSRSEMNVSTLELGDSALYLCASSLTGGSSYEQYFGPGTRLTVT.

The V gene is TRBV9, the J gene TRBJ1-1, with D maybe TRBD1 (5 bases). Germline CDR1 SGDLS, CDR2 YYNGEE. The CDR3 consists of 15 residues. The V end was cut by 1 base, the J end by 4 bases, with 14 bases between. The CDR3 region has the DNA TGTGCCAGCAGCGTAACAGGTTTCCAGGGCACTGAAGCTTTCTTT. It specifies CASSVTGFQGTEAFF.

The chain carries TRBV18 and TRBJ2-6; D is possibly TRBD2 (5 bases). Trimming shortened V by 6 bases and J by 1 base, and 16 bases separated the two germline ends. Per the germline V gene, CDR1 is KGHSH and CDR2 is LQKENI. The CDR3 extends over 17 amino acids. CDR3: CASSGSSPTSGANVLTF. The CDR3 DNA reads as TGTGCCAGCTCTGGCTCTAGCCCCACTTCTGGGGCCAACGTCCTGACTTTC.

This chain uses TRBV19 with TRBJ2-7, with unresolved D. Germline assignment: CDR1 LNHDA and CDR2 SQIVND (reference sequence). The CDR3 is 14 amino acids. V lost 5 bases, J lost 5 bases, and 16 bases lay in between. CDR3 amino acids: CASSDSGSGDEQYF. The CDR3 DNA reads as TGTGCCAGTAGTGATTCCGGCTCGGGCGACGAGCAGTACTTC.

The chain couples TRBV5-1 to TRBJ2-3; either TRBD1 or TRBD2 may fit D (5 bases each). Looked up from germline, CDR1 is SGHRS and CDR2 is YFSETQ. This CDR3 is 18 amino acids long. Deletions cut 6 bases from V and 0 bases from J, with 23 bases between. CDR3 in amino acids: CASTAGQGGSSSTDTQYF. DNA of the CDR3: TGCGCCAGCACCGCGGGTCAGGGCGGCAGTTCAAGCACAGATACGCAGTATTTT. Full variable domain (remainder filled in from reference TRBV5-1 and TRBJ2-3): KAGVTQTPRYLIKTRGQQVTLSCSPISGHRSVSWYQQTPGQGLQFLFEYFSETQRNKGNFPGRFSGRQFSNSRSEMNVSTLELGDSALYLCASTAGQGGSSSTDTQYFGPGTRLTVL.

The V gene is TRBV5-1, the J gene TRBJ2-7; 7 nucleotides agree with TRBD1. V shed 1 base and J 0 bases; nucleotides not matched to a gene: 4. There are 15 residues in the CDR3. Germline V gene lookup returns CDR1 SGHRS and CDR2 YFSETQ. In nucleotides, the CDR3 is TGCGCCAGCAGCTTGCTGTCAGGGGGCTCCTACGAGCAGTACTTC. Its translation: CASSLLSGGSYEQYF.

The DNA of the CDR3 is TGCGCCAGCAGCTCAGACAGATCTAACTATGGCTACACCTTC. It encodes CASSSDRSNYGYTF. The chain recombines TRBV5-1 with TRBJ1-2; D is possibly TRBD1 (5 bases). This CDR3 is 14 amino acids long. V dropped 3 bases and J dropped 0 bases, with 9 bases sitting between them. In germline, CDR1 is SGHRS, CDR2 YFSETQ.

Regarding this clone: Other nucleotide sequences in the sample specify the same CDR3. The chain has TRBV2 and TRBJ2-2; D is unresolved. The V gene lost 0 bases and the J gene lost 5 bases, with 7 bases spanning the gap. Germline CDR1 is SNHLY and CDR2 is FYNNEI. This CDR3 is 14 amino acids long. The CDR3 here is CASSEALATGELFF. CDR3 DNA: TGTGCCAGCAGTGAAGCTTTGGCGACCGGGGAGCTGTTTTTT.

This sequence joins TRBV10-2 and TRBJ2-5, with no clear D. CDR1 and CDR2 (germline): WSHSY, SAAADI. CDR3 length: 16 amino acids. The V gene lost 6 bases and the J gene lost 5 bases, with 22 bases spanning the gap. In DNA, the CDR3 is TGCGCCAGCAGAGACGTCGGCTTTAGCAGAAAGGAGACCCAGTACTTC. Encoded protein: CASRDVGFSRKETQYF.

J is TRBJ1-5 and V is TRBV29-1; 10 positions match TRBD1. Germline V gene data show CDR1 as SQVTM and CDR2 as ANQGSEA. This CDR3 contains 14 residues. The V and J ends lost 7 bases and 7 bases, in that order; junction bases with no gene match: 10. The CDR3 loop is CSAGDRGVGQPQHF. DNA of the CDR3: TGCAGCGCCGGGGACAGGGGAGTTGGCCAGCCCCAGCATTTT.

The V call is TRBV2, the J call TRBJ2-2; the D gene could be TRBD1 or TRBD2 (5 bases each). Deletions cut 10 bases from V and 6 bases from J, with 18 bases between. Germline V gene sequence: CDR1 SNHLY, CDR2 FYNNEI. The CDR3 spans 14 residues. The CDR3 nucleotides are TGTGCCACCCGTAGAGGGGAAGAGGCCGGGGAGCTGTTTTTT. Its translation: CATRRGEEAGELFF. The full variable domain, rest sourced from reference TRBV2 and TRBJ2-2, is EPEVTQTPSHQVTQMGQEVILRCVPISNHLYFYWYRQILGQKVEFLVSFYNNEISEKSEIFDDQFSVERPDGSNFTLKIRSTKLEDSAMYFCATRRGEEAGELFFGEGSRLTVL.

The chain employs TRBV7-8 and TRBJ2-2; D gene uncertain. Trimming cost V 1 base and J 7 bases, with 13 bases left between them. Germline CDR1 SGHVS, CDR2 FQNEAQ. The CDR3 is 15 residues long. The CDR3, as DNA: TGTGCCAGCAGCTTAGAGTGGACCCCGGGCGGGGAGCTGTTTTTT. It codes for CASSLEWTPGGELFF.

V gene TRBV29-1 combines with J gene TRBJ2-3; perhaps TRBD2 as D (7 bases). V lost 3 bases, J lost 5 bases, and 15 bases lay in between. This CDR3 has 14 residues. Germline V CDR1 and CDR2: SQVTM, ANQGSEA. The CDR3 coding sequence is TGCAGCGTTGATCGACGAGGGGGGGTAGATACGCAGTATTTT. Its translation: CSVDRRGGVDTQYF.

This clone has just one count. The junction differs from germline at one of its ends, possibly a read error. This chain uses TRBV20-1 with TRBJ1-2; D gene uncertain. Germline assignment: CDR1 DFQATT and CDR2 SNEGSKA (reference sequence). The CDR3 length is 9 residues. CDR3 nucleotide sequence: TGCAGTGCTAGCTATCGCTACACCTTC. As protein: CSASYRYTF.

The V gene is TRBV12-2, the J gene TRBJ2-7; TRBD2 is taken as the D call from the table, unchecked against the DNA. TRBV12-2 is listed as a pseudogene. The CDR3 extends over 17 amino acids. The CDR3 protein is CASRLGSGRLLVYEQYF. CDR3 sequence (DNA): TGTGCAAGTCGCTTGGGAAGCGGGAGGTTATTAGTCTACGAGCAGTACTTC.